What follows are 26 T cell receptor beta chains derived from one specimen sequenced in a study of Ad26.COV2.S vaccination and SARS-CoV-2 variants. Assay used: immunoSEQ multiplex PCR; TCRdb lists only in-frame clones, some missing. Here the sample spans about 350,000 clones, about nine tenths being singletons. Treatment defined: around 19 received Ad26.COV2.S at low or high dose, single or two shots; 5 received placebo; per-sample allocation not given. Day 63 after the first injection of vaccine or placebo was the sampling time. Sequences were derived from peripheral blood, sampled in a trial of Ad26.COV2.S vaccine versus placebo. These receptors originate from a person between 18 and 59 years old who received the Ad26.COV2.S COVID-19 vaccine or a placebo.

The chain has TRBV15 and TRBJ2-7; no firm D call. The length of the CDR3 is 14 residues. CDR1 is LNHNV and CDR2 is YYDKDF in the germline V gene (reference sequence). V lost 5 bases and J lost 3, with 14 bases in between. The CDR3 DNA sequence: TGTGCCACCAGCCCCTCCCCGGCGGACTACGAGCAGTACTTC. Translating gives CATSPSPADYEQYF. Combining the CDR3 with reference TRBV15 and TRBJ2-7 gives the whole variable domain DAMVIQNPRYQVTQFGKPVTLSCSQTLNHNVMYWYQQKSSQAPKLLFHYYDKDFNNEADTPDNFQSRRPNTSFCFLDIRSPGLGDTAMYLCATSPSPADYEQYFGPGTRLTVT.

CDR3 sequence: CASSASPWGSKNIQYF. CDR3 coding DNA: TGTGCCAGCAGCGCCTCACCTTGGGGGTCCAAAAACATTCAGTACTTC. The chain carries TRBV7-6 and TRBJ2-4; D may be TRBD1 or TRBD2 (5 bases each). The CDR3 covers 16 residues. CDR1 and CDR2 (germline): SGHVS, FNYEAQ. Trimming cost V 5 bases and J 2 bases, with 16 bases left between them.

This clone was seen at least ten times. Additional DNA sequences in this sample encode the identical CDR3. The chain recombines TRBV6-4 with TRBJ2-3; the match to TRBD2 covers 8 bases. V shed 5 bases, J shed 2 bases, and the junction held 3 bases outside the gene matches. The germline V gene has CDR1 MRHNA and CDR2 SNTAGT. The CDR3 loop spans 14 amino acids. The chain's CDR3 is CASSSGGATDTQYF. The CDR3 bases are TGTGCCAGCAGTTCCGGGGGGGCCACAGATACGCAGTATTTT.

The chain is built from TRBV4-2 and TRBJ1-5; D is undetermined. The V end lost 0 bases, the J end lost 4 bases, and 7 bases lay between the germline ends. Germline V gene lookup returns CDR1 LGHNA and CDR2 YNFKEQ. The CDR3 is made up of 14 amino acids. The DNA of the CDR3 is TGTGCCAGCAGCCAAGAGAACGGGAATCAGCCCCAGCATTTT. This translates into CASSQENGNQPQHF.

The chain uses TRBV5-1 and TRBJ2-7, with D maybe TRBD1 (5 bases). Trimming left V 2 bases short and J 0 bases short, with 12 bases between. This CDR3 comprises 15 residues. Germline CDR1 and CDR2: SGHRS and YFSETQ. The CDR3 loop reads CASSFRQGSSYEQYF. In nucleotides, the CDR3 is TGCGCCAGCAGCTTTCGCCAGGGTAGCTCCTACGAGCAGTACTTC.

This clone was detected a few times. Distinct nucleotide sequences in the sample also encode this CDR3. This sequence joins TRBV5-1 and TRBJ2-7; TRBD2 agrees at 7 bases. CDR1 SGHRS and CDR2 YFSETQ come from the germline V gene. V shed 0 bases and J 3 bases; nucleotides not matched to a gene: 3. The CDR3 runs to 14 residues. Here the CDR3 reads CASSLGTGGYEQYF. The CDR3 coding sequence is TGCGCCAGCAGCTTGGGGACGGGGGGCTACGAGCAGTACTTC.

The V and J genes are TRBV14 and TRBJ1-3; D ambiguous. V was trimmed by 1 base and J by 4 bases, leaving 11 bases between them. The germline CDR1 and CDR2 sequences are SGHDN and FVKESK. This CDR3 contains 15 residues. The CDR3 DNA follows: TGTGCCAGCAGCCAAGCTGTACTCAGCGGAAACACCATATATTTT. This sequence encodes CASSQAVLSGNTIYF.

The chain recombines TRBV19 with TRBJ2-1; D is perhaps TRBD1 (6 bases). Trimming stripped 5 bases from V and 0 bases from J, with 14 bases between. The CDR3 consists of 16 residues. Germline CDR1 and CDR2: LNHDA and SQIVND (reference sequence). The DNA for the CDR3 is TGTGCCAGTAGTGGGCTCCAGGGGAGCTCCTACAATGAGCAGTTCTTC. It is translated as CASSGLQGSSYNEQFF.

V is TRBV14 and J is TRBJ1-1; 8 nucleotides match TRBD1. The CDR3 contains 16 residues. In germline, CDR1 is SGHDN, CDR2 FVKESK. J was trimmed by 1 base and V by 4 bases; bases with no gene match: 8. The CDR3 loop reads CASSRNRGKGNTEAFF. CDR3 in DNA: TGTGCCAGCAGCCGCAACAGGGGGAAGGGGAACACTGAAGCTTTCTTT.

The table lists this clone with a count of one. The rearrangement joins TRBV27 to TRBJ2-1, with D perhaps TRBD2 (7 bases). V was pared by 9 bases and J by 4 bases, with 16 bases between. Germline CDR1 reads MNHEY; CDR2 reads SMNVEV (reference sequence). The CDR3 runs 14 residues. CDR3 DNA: TGTGCCAGTTGGGGGGAGGGGACATACAATGAGCAGTTCTTC. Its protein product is CASWGEGTYNEQFF.

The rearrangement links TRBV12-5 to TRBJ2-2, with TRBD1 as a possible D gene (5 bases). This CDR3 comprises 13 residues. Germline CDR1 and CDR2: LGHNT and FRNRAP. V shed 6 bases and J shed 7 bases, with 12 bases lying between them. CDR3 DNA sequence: TGTGCTAGTGGGGTCGATACAGGCGGGGAGCTGTTTTTT. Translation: CASGVDTGGELFF.

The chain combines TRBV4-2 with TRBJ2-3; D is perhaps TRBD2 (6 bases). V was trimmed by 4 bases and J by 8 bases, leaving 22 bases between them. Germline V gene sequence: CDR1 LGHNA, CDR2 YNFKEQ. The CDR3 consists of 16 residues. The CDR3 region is CASSPETSEGRGTQYF. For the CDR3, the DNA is TGTGCCAGCAGCCCCGAGACCAGCGAAGGGCGGGGTACGCAGTATTTT.

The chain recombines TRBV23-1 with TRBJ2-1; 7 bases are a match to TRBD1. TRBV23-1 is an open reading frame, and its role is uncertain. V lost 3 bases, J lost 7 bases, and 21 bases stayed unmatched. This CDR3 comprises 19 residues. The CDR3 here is CASSQLTGLSDRCWNEQFF. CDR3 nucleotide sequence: TGCGCCAGCAGTCAGCTCACGGGGCTCTCGGACAGGTGTTGGAATGAGCAGTTCTTC.

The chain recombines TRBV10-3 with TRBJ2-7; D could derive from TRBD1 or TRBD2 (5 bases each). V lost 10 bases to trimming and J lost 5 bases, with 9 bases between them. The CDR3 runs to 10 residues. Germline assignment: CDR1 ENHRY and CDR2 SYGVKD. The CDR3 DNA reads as TGTGCCACCGGGGCCAACGAGCAGTACTTC. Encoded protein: CATGANEQYF.

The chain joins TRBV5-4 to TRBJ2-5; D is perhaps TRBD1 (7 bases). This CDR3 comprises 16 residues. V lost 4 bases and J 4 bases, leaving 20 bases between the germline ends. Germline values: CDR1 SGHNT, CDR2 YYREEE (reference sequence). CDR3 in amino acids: CASSLPRQGGGETQYF. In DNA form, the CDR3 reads TGTGCCAGCAGCCTACCCCGACAGGGAGGAGGAGAGACCCAGTACTTC.

The CDR3 DNA reads as TGTGCCTGGAGTAGCCCAAGGACAGTGTGGGGAGCTTTCTTT. It is translated as CAWSSPRTVWGAFF. The gene calls are TRBV30 and TRBJ1-1, with D perhaps TRBD1 (6 bases). Germline assignment: CDR1 GTSNPN and CDR2 SVGIG (reference sequence). V lost 2 bases, J lost 10 bases, and 20 bases lay in between. CDR3 size: 14 residues.

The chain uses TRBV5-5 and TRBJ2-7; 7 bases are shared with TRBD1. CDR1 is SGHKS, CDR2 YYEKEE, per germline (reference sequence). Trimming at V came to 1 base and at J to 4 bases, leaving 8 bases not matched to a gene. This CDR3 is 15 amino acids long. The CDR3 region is CASSLLRQGQYEQYF. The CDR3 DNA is TGTGCCAGCAGCTTGTTACGACAGGGTCAATACGAGCAGTACTTC.

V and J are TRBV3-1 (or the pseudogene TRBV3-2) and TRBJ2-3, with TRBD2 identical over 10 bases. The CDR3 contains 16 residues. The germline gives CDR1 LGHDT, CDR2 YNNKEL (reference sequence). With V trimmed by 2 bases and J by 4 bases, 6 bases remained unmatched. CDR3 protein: CASSQYTSGVPDTQYF. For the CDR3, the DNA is TGTGCCAGCAGCCAATATACTAGCGGGGTCCCAGATACGCAGTATTTT.

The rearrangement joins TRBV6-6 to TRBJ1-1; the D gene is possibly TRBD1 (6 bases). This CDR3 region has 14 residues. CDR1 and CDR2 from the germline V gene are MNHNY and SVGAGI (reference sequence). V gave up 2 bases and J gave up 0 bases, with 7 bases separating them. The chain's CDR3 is CASSYGTMNTEAFF. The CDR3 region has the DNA TGTGCCAGCAGTTACGGGACAATGAACACTGAAGCTTTCTTT.

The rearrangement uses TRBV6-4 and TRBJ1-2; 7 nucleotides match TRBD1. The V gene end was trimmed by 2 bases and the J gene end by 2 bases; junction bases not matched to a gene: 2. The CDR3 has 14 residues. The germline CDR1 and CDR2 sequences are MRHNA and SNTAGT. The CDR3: CASSDDRANYGYTF. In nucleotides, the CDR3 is TGTGCCAGCAGTGACGACAGGGCGAACTATGGCTACACCTTC.

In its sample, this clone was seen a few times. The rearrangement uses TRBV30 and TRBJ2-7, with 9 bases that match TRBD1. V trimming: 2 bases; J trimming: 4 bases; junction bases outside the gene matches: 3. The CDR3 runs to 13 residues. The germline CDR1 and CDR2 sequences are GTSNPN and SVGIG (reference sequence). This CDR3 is CAWSQDRGYEQYF. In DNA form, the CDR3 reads TGTGCCTGGAGTCAGGACAGGGGTTACGAGCAGTACTTC.

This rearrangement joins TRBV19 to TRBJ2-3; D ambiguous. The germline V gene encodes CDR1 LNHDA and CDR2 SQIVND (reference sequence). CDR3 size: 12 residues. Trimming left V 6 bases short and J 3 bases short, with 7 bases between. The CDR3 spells CASSLQTDTQYF. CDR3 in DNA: TGTGCCAGTAGCTTACAGACAGATACGCAGTATTTT.

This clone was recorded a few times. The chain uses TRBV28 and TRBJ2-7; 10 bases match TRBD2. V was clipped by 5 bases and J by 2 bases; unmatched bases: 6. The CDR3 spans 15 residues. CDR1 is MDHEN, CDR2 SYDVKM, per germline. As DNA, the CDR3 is TGTGCCAGCAGTCCCCGGCTAGCGGGGGCCTACGAGCAGTACTTC. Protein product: CASSPRLAGAYEQYF.

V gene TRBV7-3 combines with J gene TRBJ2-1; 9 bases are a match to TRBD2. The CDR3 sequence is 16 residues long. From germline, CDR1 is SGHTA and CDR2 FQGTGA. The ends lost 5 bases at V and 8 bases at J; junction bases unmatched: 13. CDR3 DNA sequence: TGTGCCAGCAGCGCACTTCTAGCGGGATTTCAGCATGAGCAGTTCTTC. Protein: CASSALLAGFQHEQFF.

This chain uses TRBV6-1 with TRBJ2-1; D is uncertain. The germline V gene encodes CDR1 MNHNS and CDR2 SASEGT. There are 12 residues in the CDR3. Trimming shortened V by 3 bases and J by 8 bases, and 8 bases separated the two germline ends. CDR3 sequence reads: CASSEFAYEQFF. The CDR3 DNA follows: TGTGCCAGCAGTGAGTTCGCGTATGAGCAGTTCTTC.

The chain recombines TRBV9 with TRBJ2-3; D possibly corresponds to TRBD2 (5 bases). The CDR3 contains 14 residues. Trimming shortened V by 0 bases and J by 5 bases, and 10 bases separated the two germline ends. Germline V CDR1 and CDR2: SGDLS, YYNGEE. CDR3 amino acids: CASSVVGEGDTQYF. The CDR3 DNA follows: TGTGCCAGCAGCGTAGTGGGAGAGGGAGATACGCAGTATTTT.